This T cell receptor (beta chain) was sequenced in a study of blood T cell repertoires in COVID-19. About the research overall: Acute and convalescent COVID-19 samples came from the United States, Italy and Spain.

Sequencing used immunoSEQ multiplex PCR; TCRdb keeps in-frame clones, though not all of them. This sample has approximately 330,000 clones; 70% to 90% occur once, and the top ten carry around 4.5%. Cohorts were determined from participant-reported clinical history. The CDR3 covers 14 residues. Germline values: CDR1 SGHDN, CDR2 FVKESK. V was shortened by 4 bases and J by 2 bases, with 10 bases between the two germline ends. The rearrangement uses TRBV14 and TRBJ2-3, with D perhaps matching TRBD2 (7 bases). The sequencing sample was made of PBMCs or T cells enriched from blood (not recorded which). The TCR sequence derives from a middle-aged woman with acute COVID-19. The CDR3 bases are TGTGCCAGCAGCCTGCGGGGGCTCACAGATACGCAGTATTTT. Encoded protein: CASSLRGLTDTQYF.